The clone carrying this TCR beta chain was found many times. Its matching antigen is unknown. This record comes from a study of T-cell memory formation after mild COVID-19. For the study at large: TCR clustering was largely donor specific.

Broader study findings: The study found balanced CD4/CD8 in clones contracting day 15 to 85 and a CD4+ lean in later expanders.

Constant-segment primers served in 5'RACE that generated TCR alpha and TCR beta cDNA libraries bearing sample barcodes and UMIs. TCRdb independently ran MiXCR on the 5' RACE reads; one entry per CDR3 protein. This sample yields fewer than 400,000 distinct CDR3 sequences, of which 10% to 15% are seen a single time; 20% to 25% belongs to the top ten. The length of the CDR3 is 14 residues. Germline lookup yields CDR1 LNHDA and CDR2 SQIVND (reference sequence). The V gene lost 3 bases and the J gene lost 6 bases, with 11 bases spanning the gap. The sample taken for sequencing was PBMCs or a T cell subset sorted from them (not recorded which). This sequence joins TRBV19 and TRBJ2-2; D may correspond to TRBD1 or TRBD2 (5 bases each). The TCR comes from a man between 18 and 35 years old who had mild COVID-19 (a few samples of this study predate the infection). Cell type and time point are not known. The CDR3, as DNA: TGTGCCAGTAGTATTGTCCGAGGGGCCGGGGAGCTGTTTTTT. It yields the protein CASSIVRGAGELFF.